This T cell receptor (beta chain) came from a study of identical twins. For this clonotype: Its target is not known.

Healthy Caucasian donors formed the entire cohort. Germline CDR1 reads SGDLS; CDR2 reads YYNGEE. V trimming: 5 bases; J trimming: 3 bases; junction bases outside the gene matches: 12. This CDR3 is built from 16 residues. From the 5' RACE reads, TCRdb called clonotypes with MiXCR, one entry per CDR3 protein. The repertoire holds some 1,600,000 distinct CDR3 sequences, with 32% as singletons. Study findings and constraints: Fewer insertions were carried by abundant cord blood beta clonotypes, but none was seen in memory repertoires. Sharing of beta out-of-frame sequences by twins showed a weaker excess.

The sample taken for sequencing was cord blood. This receptor was obtained from a newborn girl in good health. This rearrangement joins TRBV9 to TRBJ1-2; 8 bases agree with TRBD1. Here the CDR3 reads CASRPGQATFDYGYTF. Here the CDR3 DNA reads TGTGCCAGCAGGCCGGGACAGGCGACCTTTGACTATGGCTACACCTTC.